Given below is one T cell receptor beta chain in context. The antigen is undetermined. This specimen belongs to a study of T cell responses to AZD1222 COVID-19 vaccine. Points from the study as a whole: The donors showed a predominance of white British ancestry and of females, with possible underestimation of clonal diversity.

Assay used: immunoSEQ multiplex PCR; TCRdb lists only in-frame clones, some missing. The data show 99,000 or so clones, 89% seen once. Pooled samples include second doses given at about 4 or 12 weeks. The input for sequencing was peripheral blood, taken 28 days after the second AZD1222 dose. The receptor comes from an adult who received the AZD1222 COVID-19 vaccine.

CDR3 sequence: CASSLAGGYNEQFF. As DNA, the CDR3 is TGTGCCAGCAGCTTAGCGGGGGGGTACAATGAGCAGTTCTTC. The J gene is TRBJ2-1, the V gene TRBV7-9; TRBD2 matches at 7 bases. The germline CDR1 and CDR2 sequences are SEHNR and FQNEAQ (reference sequence). CDR3 length: 14 amino acids. V lost 0 bases, J lost 4 bases, and 0 bases stayed unmatched.